One sample yielded the 14 T cell receptor beta chains listed below, sequenced in a study of cytomegalovirus exposure and HLA in healthy donors. PCR was performed using 60 Vbeta and 13 Jbeta primers. TCRdb keeps only in-frame clones here, not all; method: immunoSEQ multiplex PCR. The top ten clones hold 3% to 4% of a sample with about 190,000 clones, roughly 81% of them seen once. Sequencing was carried out using PBMCs. Receptor source: a woman aged 30 to 39 in good health and CMV-seropositive.

The V call is TRBV29-1, the J call TRBJ2-1, with a tentative D call TRBD1 (6 bases). The germline V gene encodes CDR1 SQVTM and CDR2 ANQGSEA. V was pared by 2 bases and J by 6 bases, with 17 bases between. The CDR3 length is 15 residues. The CDR3 sequence: CSVELWSGAFNEQFF. The CDR3 DNA follows: TGCAGCGTTGAACTGTGGTCAGGGGCCTTCAATGAGCAGTTCTTC.

The J gene is TRBJ2-5, the V gene TRBV15; 9 nucleotides align to TRBD1. Germline CDR1 is LNHNV and CDR2 is YYDKDF (reference sequence). The CDR3 sequence is 15 residues long. V lost 5 bases and J lost 2; bases outside the gene matches: 6. This CDR3 is CATSGWTGDQETQYF. In DNA, the CDR3 is TGTGCCACCAGCGGCTGGACAGGGGATCAAGAGACCCAGTACTTC.

In its sample, this clone was seen once. The chain is built from TRBV10-3 and TRBJ2-7, with a possible D match to TRBD2 (7 bases). The V end was cut by 3 bases, the J end by 5 bases, with 17 bases between. Germline V CDR1 and CDR2: ENHRY, SYGVKD. The CDR3 is 15 residues long. The CDR3 DNA follows: TGTGCCATCAGTGACCCGGGACGGGGGGCCAACGAGCAGTACTTC. Its protein product is CAISDPGRGANEQYF.

The rearrangement uses TRBV27 and TRBJ1-1, with D unresolved. This CDR3 spans 15 amino acids. Deletions cut 0 bases from V and 2 bases from J, with 10 bases between. CDR1 MNHEY and CDR2 SMNVEV come from the germline V gene (reference sequence). The CDR3 reads CASSLSITGNTEAFF. In DNA, the CDR3 is TGTGCCAGCAGTTTATCGATAACGGGAAACACTGAAGCTTTCTTT.

This clone has a handful of counts. The chain links TRBV27 to TRBJ1-1; D perhaps matches TRBD1 (6 bases). Germline CDR1 is MNHEY and CDR2 is SMNVEV (reference sequence). The CDR3 has 14 amino acids. Trimming removed 6 bases at V and 4 bases at J, with 15 bases between. The CDR3 sequence: CASSLTGSGTEAFF. The CDR3 nucleotides are TGTGCCAGCAGCCTTACAGGGAGTGGCACTGAAGCTTTCTTT.

The chain joins TRBV27 to TRBJ2-7; weak D call: TRBD2 (5 bases). The CDR3 runs 15 residues. CDR1 and CDR2 (germline): MNHEY, SMNVEV (reference sequence). V lost 6 bases, J lost 3 bases, and 18 bases lay in between. The CDR3 DNA follows: TGTGCCAGCAGGATAGCCCCGGGGAAGAACTACGAGCAGTACTTC. Protein: CASRIAPGKNYEQYF.

This clone was counted only a few times. DNA of the CDR3: TGCGCCAGCAGTGAGTCGACAGGGGTGAACACTGAAGCTTTCTTT. Encoded protein: CASSESTGVNTEAFF. The chain joins TRBV10-2 to TRBJ1-1; 8 bases line up with TRBD1. The CDR3 sequence is 15 residues long. Germline V gene sequence: CDR1 WSHSY, CDR2 SAAADI. The V and J ends lost 0 bases and 0 bases, in that order; junction bases with no gene match: 0.

V and J are TRBV19 and TRBJ1-4; D perhaps matches TRBD1 (6 bases). V lost 7 bases and J lost 3, with 12 bases in between. The CDR3 totals 14 residues. Germline V gene data show CDR1 as LNHDA and CDR2 as SQIVND (reference sequence). CDR3 nucleotide sequence: TGTGCCAGTAAGGTGGGGGCCTCTAATGAAAAACTGTTTTTT. It is translated as CASKVGASNEKLFF. Based on the CDR3 plus reference TRBV19 and TRBJ1-4, the full variable domain is DGGITQSPKYLFRKEGQNVTLSCEQNLNHDAMYWYRQDPGQGLRLIYYSQIVNDFQKGDIAEGYSVSREKKESFPLTVTSAQKNPTAFYLCASKVGASNEKLFFGSGTQLSVL.

About this clone itself: One junction end disagrees with the germline gene, perhaps due to a read error. V usage is TRBV28 and J usage is TRBJ2-7; 10 bases fit TRBD2. CDR3 length: 14 amino acids. Germline lookup yields CDR1 MDHEN and CDR2 SYDVKM. Here the CDR3 reads CASSIRTGLAASHF. The CDR3 DNA reads TGTGCCAGCAGTATTCGCACCGGACTAGCGGCCTCGCACTTC.

The CDR3 DNA reads as TGTGCCAGCAGTCCGCGCGGAGGAAACACTGAAGCTTTCTTT. Protein: CASSPRGGNTEAFF. The V call is TRBV27, the J call TRBJ1-1, with unresolved D. CDR3 length equals 14 residues. Trimming removed 5 bases from V and 2 bases from J, with 12 bases in between. Germline CDR1 reads MNHEY; CDR2 reads SMNVEV (reference sequence).

V gene TRBV6-1 combines with J gene TRBJ1-4, with D tentatively TRBD1 (5 bases). The CDR3 consists of 15 residues. Looked up from germline, CDR1 is MNHNS and CDR2 is SASEGT. Trimming removed 3 bases from V and 2 bases from J, with 10 bases in between. In nucleotides, the CDR3 is TGTGCCAGCAGTGATGACAGAAGCACTAATGAAAAACTGTTTTTT. It encodes CASSDDRSTNEKLFF.

The rearrangement uses TRBV29-1 and TRBJ1-2; possible D gene TRBD1, 5 bases. V was shortened by 4 bases and J by 0 bases, with 9 bases between the two germline ends. Germline values: CDR1 SQVTM, CDR2 ANQGSEA. There are 13 residues in the CDR3. CDR3 in DNA: TGCAGCGTTGGGGGGAGGACTAACTATGGCTACACCTTC. Its protein is CSVGGRTNYGYTF.

In DNA form, the CDR3 reads TGCGCCAGCAGCCAGACAGGCTACGAGCAGTACTTC. It translates to CASSQTGYEQYF. The chain carries TRBV4-1 and TRBJ2-7; D perhaps matches TRBD1 (6 bases). Germline values: CDR1 MGHRA, CDR2 YSYEKL. CDR3 size: 12 residues. V dropped 3 bases and J dropped 3 bases, with 6 bases sitting between them.

The gene calls are TRBV6-1 and TRBJ1-1, with 7 bases that match TRBD1. From germline, CDR1 is MNHNS and CDR2 SASEGT. The CDR3 runs to 13 residues. V was clipped by 6 bases and J by 1 base; unmatched bases: 2. The CDR3 DNA is TGTGCCAGCAGACAGGGGTCGAACACTGAAGCTTTCTTT. This gives the protein CASRQGSNTEAFF.